The clone carrying this T cell receptor (beta chain) was picked up many times. This entry comes from a study of blood T cells in healthy people across ages. Primers used in a second PCR of roughly 7 to 12 cycles were a sample-barcoded 5' primer and a J-beta primer mix. At least 2.5 million CDR3-containing paired-end reads were obtained per sample. TCRdb reprocessed the 5' RACE reads with MiXCR, giving one entry per CDR3 protein. The sample holds approximately 800,000 distinct CDR3 sequences, about half seen once. The J segment lost 0 bases and the V segment lost 5 bases, leaving 6 bases of the junction unmatched. The germline gives CDR1 SGHTA, CDR2 FQGNSA. The CDR3 runs 16 residues.

The clonotype comes from a man aged 80 or over in good health. The chain links TRBV7-2 to TRBJ2-4, with TRBD2 identical over 8 bases. What was sequenced was blood. The CDR3 is CASSPLAEIAKNIQYF. The DNA for the CDR3 is TGTGCCAGCAGCCCACTAGCGGAAATAGCCAAAAACATTCAGTACTTC.